Sequencing of this T cell receptor (beta chain) was carried out in a study of T cells in Graves' hyperthyroidism and ophthalmopathy. This CDR3 has 13 amino acids. Trimming cost V 7 bases and J 3 bases, with 16 bases left between them. From germline, CDR1 is SQVTM and CDR2 ANQGSEA. This clonotype appeared a few times. Its antigen is currently unknown. General study findings and limits: Most clonotypes expanded in thyroid above 0.001 were likewise present in blood. Stable hyperthyroidism and ophthalmopathy were separated using 13 V-J signatures. Ophthalmopathy onset followed model prediction by a median about six months.

Amplification of TCR beta CDR3 regions used RNA as the template. HTBI primers were employed in a first-round RT-PCR of the TCR CDR3. TCRdb passed the multiplex PCR reads through MiXCR, listing each CDR3 protein once. The table lists hundreds of thousands of distinct CDR3 sequences, roughly 14% of them singletons. The gene calls are TRBV29-1 and TRBJ2-7; TRBD2 is a possible D gene (6 bases). Material for sequencing was blood. The TCR was taken from a man between 18 and 29 years old with Graves' ophthalmopathy. CDR3 sequence (DNA): TGCAGCGCCACGGGACTTTCCCTCTACGAGCAGTACTTC. Its translation is CSATGLSLYEQYF.